This TCR beta chain was retrieved from a study of early stage breast cancer tumors. Assay used: immunoSEQ multiplex PCR; TCRdb lists only in-frame clones, some missing. The sample yields 30,000 to 35,000 clones, roughly 80% seen once. This clone showed up just a few times. The source is a person aged 40-50 years with breast cancer. What was sequenced was blood.

CDR3 DNA sequence: TGTGCTAGTGGTTTAGAATCTAGCGGGAGTCCCCCACCCACGCAGTATTTT. It specifies CASGLESSGSPPPTQYF. This chain links TRBV12-5 with TRBJ2-3, with TRBD2 identical over 10 bases. The CDR3 spans 17 residues. V lost 3 bases, J lost 9 bases, and 15 bases stayed unmatched. Germline CDR1 LGHNT, CDR2 FRNRAP.